Described below is a single T cell receptor beta chain sequence and its context. What it recognizes is unknown. Looked up from germline, CDR1 is LNHDA and CDR2 is SQIVND (reference sequence). The CDR3 length is 16 residues. Trimming removed 10 bases from V and 1 base from J, with 22 bases in between. This sample was included in a study of T cell responses to AZD1222 COVID-19 vaccine. Study-wide context: Both about-4-week and about-12-week second-dose recipients were combined. Study-wide results and caveats: The study identified only five to seven AZD1222 recipients as seropositive at baseline.

The data were produced by immunoSEQ multiplex PCR, yet TCRdb's version contains in-frame clones alone and is incomplete. The sample includes tens of thousands of clones, more than 85% of them seen just once. V is TRBV19 and J is TRBJ1-2, with D maybe TRBD1 (6 bases). The starting material was peripheral blood, obtained on day 0 of AZD1222 vaccination. This receptor was obtained from an adult in good health. The CDR3 is CATLDSSILLNYGYTF. CDR3 in DNA: TGTGCCACCCTGGACAGCAGCATCCTACTTAACTATGGCTACACCTTC.